The text below deals with one TCR beta chain. No antigen is known for it. This sample was included in a study of monozygotic twins with inflammatory bowel disease. Study-level findings and limits: Resolution of different T cell subtypes was not achieved. The inverse Simpson measure of TCRbeta diversity was lower in IBD patients than in healthy co-twins.

There were eight separate reactions per sample in which cDNA was made. The UMIs carried a 6-nucleotide sample barcode, and they were added by template switching. No DNA is given; TCRdb re-called the 5' RACE reads and lists each CDR3 protein once. This table holds fewer than 200,000 distinct CDR3 sequences. Per germline, CDR1 MGHDK and CDR2 SYGVNS. The CDR3 is 18 residues long. The clonotype originates from a human donor with ulcerative colitis or Crohn's disease, or a healthy co-twin of an affected twin (not recorded which). The chain employs TRBV25-1 and TRBJ2-1; no DNA is available, so the TRBD2 call from TCRdb remains unchecked. The sample consisted of blood. The CDR3 loop reads CASSEKLAGSGSYNEQFF. Full variable domain (missing parts from reference TRBV25-1 and TRBJ2-1): EADIYQTPRYLVIGTGKKITLECSQTMGHDKMYWYQQDPGMELHLIHYSYGVNSTEKGDLSSESTVSRIRTEHFPLTLESARPSHTSQYLCASSEKLAGSGSYNEQFFGPGTRLTVL.